This T cell receptor beta chain was profiled in a study of blood T cell repertoires in COVID-19. This clone was found once. Germline CDR1 is SGHAT and CDR2 is FQNNGV. The CDR3 loop spans 15 amino acids. J gave up 2 bases and V 0 bases, and 4 bases lay outside the gene matches. Participants had their cohort set by participant-reported clinical history. How the authors handled the data: Reference gene primer amplification in the assay estimated nucleated cell counts. Generated by immunoSEQ multiplex PCR, the TCRdb table keeps only in-frame clones and is missing some. Clone size and the V and J calls come from that table; the DNA yielded D and trimming. The data hold 150,000 to 200,000 clones, with about 88% observed a single time.

The sequence was collected from a woman in her thirties or forties in a cohort exposed to, infected with or recovered from COVID-19 (not recorded which). The specimen sequenced was PBMCs or T cells enriched from blood (not recorded which). The chain joins TRBV11-2 to TRBJ2-7; 7 bases agree with TRBD1. In DNA, the CDR3 is TGTGCCAGCAGCTTAGATTATGGGACAGCCTACGAGCAGTACTTC. Protein product: CASSLDYGTAYEQYF. Looking up the rest from reference TRBV11-2 and TRBJ2-7 gives the full variable domain: EAGVAQSPRYKIIEKRQSVAFWCNPISGHATLYWYQQILGQGPKLLIQFQNNGVVDDSQLPKDRFSAERLKGVDSTLKIQPAKLEDSAVYLCASSLDYGTAYEQYFGPGTRLTVT.